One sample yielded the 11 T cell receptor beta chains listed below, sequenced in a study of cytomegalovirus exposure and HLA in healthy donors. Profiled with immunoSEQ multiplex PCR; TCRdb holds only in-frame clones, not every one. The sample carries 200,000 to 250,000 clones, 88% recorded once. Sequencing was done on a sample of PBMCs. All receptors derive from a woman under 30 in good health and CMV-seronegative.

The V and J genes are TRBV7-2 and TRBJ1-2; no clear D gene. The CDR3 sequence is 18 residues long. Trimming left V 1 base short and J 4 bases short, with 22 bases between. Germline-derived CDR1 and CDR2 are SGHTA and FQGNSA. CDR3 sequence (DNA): TGTGCCAGCAGCTTAGGACCGGTAGGTCGCGCAGCTAGCTATGGCTACACCTTC. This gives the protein CASSLGPVGRAASYGYTF.

The DNA for the CDR3 is TGTGCCAGCAGCTTCTTAGCGGGACAAGAGACCCAGTACTTC. It yields the protein CASSFLAGQETQYF. This chain uses TRBV7-2 with TRBJ2-5; TRBD2 aligns across 8 bases. Germline CDR1 and CDR2: SGHTA and FQGNSA. The junction had 2 bases not matched to a gene; V was cut back by 3 bases and J by 2 bases. The CDR3 covers 14 residues.

The CDR3 sequence: CASSEREFYEQYF. The CDR3, as DNA: TGTGCCAGCAGTGAGCGGGAGTTCTACGAGCAGTACTTC. The chain carries TRBV25-1 and TRBJ2-7, with 7 bases that match TRBD2. After removal of 3 bases from V and 3 bases from J, the junction contained 2 bases not matched to a gene. Germline loops: CDR1 MGHDK, CDR2 SYGVNS. This CDR3 is built from 13 residues.

CDR3 amino acids: CAIQREDQETQYF. The CDR3 nucleotides read TGTGCCATCCAGCGGGAGGACCAAGAGACCCAGTACTTC. The chain uses TRBV28 and TRBJ2-5, with TRBD2 matching over 9 bases. The CDR3 has 13 amino acids. The trim removed 10 bases at V and 0 bases at J, leaving 3 bases unmatched. Looked up from germline, CDR1 is MDHEN and CDR2 is SYDVKM.

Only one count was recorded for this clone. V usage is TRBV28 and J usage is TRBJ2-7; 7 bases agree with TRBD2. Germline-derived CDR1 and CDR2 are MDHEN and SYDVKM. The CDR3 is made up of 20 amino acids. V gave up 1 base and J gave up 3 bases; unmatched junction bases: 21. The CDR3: CASSLLYIAGDVPYYYEQYF. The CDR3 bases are TGTGCCAGCAGTTTATTGTACATTGCGGGAGACGTCCCCTATTACTACGAGCAGTACTTC.

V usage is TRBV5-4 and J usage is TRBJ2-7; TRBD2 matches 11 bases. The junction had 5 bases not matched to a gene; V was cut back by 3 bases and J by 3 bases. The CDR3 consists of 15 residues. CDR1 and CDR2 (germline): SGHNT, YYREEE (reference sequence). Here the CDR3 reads CASSSRLAGNYEQYF. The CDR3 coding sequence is TGTGCCAGCAGCTCTCGACTAGCGGGAAACTACGAGCAGTACTTC.

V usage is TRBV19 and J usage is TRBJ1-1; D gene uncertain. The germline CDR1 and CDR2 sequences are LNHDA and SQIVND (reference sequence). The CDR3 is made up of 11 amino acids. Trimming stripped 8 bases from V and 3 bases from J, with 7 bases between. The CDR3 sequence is CASFQDTEAFF. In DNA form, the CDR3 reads TGTGCCAGTTTTCAGGACACTGAAGCTTTCTTT.

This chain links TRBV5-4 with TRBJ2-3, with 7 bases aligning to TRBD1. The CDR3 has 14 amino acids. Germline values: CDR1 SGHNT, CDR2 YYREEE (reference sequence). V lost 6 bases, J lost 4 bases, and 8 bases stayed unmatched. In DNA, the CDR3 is TGTGCCAGCACCCTACAGGGGCGCCCAGATACGCAGTATTTT. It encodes CASTLQGRPDTQYF.

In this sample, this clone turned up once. Written as DNA, the CDR3 is TGTGCCAGCAGCTCCAGACTTGGTGAGCAGTTCTTC. Its protein is CASSSRLGEQFF. The chain recombines TRBV7-8 with TRBJ2-1; D remains ambiguous. Germline V lookup: CDR1 SGHVS, CDR2 FQNEAQ. The CDR3 runs to 12 residues. Trimming took off 4 bases at V and 9 bases at J, with 10 bases between the two ends.

This CDR3 is CASSEIYSHEQFF. CDR3 DNA: TGTGCCAGTAGTGAGATTTATAGCCATGAGCAGTTCTTC. This chain links TRBV19 with TRBJ2-1; no definite D call. CDR3 length: 13 amino acids. Trimming stripped 5 bases from V and 8 bases from J, with 13 bases between. The V gene's germline CDR1 is LNHDA and CDR2 SQIVND (reference sequence).

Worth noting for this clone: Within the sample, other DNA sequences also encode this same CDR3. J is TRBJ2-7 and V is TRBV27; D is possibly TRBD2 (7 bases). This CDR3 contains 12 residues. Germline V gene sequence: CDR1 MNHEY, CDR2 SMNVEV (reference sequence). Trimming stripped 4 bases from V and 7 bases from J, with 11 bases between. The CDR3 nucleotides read TGTGCCAGCAGTTCTAGGGGGGGGGAGCAGTACTTC. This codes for CASSSRGGEQYF.